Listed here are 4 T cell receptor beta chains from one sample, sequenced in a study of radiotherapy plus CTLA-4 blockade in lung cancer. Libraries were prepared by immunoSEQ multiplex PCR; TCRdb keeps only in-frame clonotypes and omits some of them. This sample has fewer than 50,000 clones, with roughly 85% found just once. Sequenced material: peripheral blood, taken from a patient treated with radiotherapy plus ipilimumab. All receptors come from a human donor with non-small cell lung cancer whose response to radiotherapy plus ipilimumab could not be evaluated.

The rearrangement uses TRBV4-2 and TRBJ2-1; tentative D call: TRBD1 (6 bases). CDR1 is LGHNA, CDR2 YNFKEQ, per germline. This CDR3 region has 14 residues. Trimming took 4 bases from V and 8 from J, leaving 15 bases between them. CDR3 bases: TGTGCCAGCAGCCGCAGACAGGTACTCGATGAGCAGTTCTTC. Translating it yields CASSRRQVLDEQFF.

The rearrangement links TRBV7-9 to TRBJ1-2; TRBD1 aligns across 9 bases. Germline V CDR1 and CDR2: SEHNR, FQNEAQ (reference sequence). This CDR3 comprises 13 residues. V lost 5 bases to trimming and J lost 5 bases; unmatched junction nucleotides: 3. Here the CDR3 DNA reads TGTGCCAGCAGCGATGGGACAGGGTATGGCTACACCTTC. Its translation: CASSDGTGYGYTF.

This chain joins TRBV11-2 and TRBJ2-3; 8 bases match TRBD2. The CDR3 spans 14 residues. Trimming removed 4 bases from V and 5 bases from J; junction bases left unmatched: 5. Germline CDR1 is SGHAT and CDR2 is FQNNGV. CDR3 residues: CASSSSGSGDTQYF. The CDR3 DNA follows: TGTGCCAGCAGCTCAAGCGGGAGTGGAGATACGCAGTATTTT.

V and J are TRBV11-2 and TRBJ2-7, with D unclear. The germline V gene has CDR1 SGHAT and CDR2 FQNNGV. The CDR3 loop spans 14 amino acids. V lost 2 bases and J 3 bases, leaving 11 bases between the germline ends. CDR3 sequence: CASSLSVSVYEQYF. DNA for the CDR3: TGTGCCAGCAGCTTAAGCGTAAGCGTCTACGAGCAGTACTTC.